This T cell receptor beta chain is drawn from a study of response to subunit inactivated influenza vaccine. This clonotype was observed many times. Its target is not known. Study outcomes and limitations: Authors suggested each seasonal influenza vaccination recruits few new T cells.

TCRdb processed the RT-PCR reads anew with MiXCR; each CDR3 protein has one entry. The sample consists of under 950,000 distinct CDR3 sequences, approximately 21% of them appearing once. This TCR derives from a man aged 45-65 years who received an inactivated influenza vaccine. The sequencing used PBMCs from blood, collected 5 to 6 days after vaccination.

The CDR3 reads CASSPVSAGAEQYF. The CDR3 DNA sequence: TGTGCCAGCTCACCCGTTTCAGCGGGGGCCGAGCAGTACTTC. This chain connects TRBV18 to TRBJ2-7, with 8 nucleotides matching TRBD2. J gave up 6 bases and V 3 bases, and 7 bases lay outside the gene matches. The CDR3 runs 14 residues. Germline CDR1 reads KGHSH; CDR2 reads LQKENI.